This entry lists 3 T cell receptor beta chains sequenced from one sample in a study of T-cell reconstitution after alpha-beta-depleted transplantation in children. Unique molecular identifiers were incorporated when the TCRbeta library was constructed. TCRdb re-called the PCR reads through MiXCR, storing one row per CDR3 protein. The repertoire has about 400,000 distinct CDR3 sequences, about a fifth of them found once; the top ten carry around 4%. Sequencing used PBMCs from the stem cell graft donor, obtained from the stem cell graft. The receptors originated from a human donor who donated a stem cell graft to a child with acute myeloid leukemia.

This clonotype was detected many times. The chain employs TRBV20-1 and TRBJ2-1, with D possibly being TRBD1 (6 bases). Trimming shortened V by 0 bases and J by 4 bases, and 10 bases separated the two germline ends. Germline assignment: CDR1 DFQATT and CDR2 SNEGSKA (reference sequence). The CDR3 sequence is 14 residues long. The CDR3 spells CSAREIDRYNEQFF. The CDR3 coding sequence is TGCAGTGCTAGAGAAATCGACAGGTACAATGAGCAGTTCTTC.

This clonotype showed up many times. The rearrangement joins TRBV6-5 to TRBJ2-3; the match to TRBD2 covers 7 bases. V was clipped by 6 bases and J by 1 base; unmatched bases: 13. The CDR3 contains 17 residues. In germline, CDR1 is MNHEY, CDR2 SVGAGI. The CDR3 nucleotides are TGTGCCAGCAGAGGGACGGGAGGTCAGGCAGGCACAGATACGCAGTATTTT. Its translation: CASRGTGGQAGTDTQYF.

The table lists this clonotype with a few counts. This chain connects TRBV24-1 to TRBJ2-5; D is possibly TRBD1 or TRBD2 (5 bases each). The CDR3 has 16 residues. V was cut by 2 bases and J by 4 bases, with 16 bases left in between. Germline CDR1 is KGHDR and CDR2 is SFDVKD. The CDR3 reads CATSDWASGSPETQYF. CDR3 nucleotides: TGTGCCACCAGTGATTGGGCATCAGGGAGCCCAGAGACCCAGTACTTC.